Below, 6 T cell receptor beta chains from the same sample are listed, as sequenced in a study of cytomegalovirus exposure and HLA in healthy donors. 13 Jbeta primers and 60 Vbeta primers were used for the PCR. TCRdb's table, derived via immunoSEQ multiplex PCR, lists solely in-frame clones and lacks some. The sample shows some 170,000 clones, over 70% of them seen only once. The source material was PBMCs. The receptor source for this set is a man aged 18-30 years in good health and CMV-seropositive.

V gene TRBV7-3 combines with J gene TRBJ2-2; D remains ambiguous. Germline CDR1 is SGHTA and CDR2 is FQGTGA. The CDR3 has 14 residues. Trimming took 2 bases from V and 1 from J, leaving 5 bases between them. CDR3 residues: CASSLFLNTGELFF. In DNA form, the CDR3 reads TGTGCCAGCAGCTTATTCCTGAACACCGGGGAGCTGTTTTTT.

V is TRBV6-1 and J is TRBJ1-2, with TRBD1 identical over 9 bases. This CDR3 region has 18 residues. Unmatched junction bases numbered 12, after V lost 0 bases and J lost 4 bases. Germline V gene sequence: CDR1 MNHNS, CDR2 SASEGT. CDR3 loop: CASSEAGQGFLLGYGYTF. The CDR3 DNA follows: TGTGCCAGCAGTGAAGCGGGACAGGGATTCCTTCTAGGCTATGGCTACACCTTC.

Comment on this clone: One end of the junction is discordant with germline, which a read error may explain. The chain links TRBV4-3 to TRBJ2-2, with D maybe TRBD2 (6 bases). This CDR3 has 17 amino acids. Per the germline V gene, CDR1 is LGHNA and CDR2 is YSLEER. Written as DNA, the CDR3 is TGCGCCAGCAGCCCTAATTGGGCAGGGCCAACCACCGGGGGGCTGTTTTTT. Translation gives CASSPNWAGPTTGGLFF.

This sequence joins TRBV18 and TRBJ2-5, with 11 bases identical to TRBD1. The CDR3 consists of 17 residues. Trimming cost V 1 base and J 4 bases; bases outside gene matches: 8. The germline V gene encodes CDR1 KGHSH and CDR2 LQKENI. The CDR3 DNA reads TGTGCCAGCTCACCACTGGGACAGGGGGTGATGGGAGAGACCCAGTACTTC. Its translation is CASSPLGQGVMGETQYF.

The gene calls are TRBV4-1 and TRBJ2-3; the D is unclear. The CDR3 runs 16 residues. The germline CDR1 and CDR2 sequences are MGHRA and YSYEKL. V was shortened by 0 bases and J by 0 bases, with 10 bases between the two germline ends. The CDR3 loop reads CASSQEAHSSTDTQYF. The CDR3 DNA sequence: TGCGCCAGCAGCCAAGAAGCCCACAGTAGCACAGATACGCAGTATTTT.

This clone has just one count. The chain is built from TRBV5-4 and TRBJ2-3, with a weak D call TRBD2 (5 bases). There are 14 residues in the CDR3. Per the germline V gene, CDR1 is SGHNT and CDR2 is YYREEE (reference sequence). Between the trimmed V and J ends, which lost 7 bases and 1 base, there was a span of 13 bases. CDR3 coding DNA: TGTGCCAGCGCAGAGGCAGCGGGCACAGATACGCAGTATTTT. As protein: CASAEAAGTDTQYF.